A single sample gave rise to the 13 T cell receptor beta chains below, sequenced in a study of Graves' ophthalmopathy and Graves' hyperthyroidism. CDR3 regions of TCR beta were amplified from RNA transcripts. An opening RT-PCR round employed HTBI primers and preceded a second-round multiplex PCR. TCRdb analysed the multiplex PCR reads with MiXCR anew, one entry per CDR3 protein. The profile shows 650,000 to 900,000 distinct CDR3 sequences, around 40% of them singletons. Sequenced material: peripheral blood. The receptor set was obtained from an adult man with Graves' ophthalmopathy.

This sequence joins TRBV13 and TRBJ1-6, with D unclear. The V and J ends lost 3 bases and 0 bases respectively, with 6 bases between them. Germline assignment: CDR1 PRHDT and CDR2 FYEKMQ (reference sequence). This CDR3 is 15 amino acids long. CDR3 region: CASSFHSSYNSPLHF. DNA for the CDR3: TGTGCCAGCAGCTTTCACAGCTCCTATAATTCACCCCTCCACTTT.

With respect to this clonotype: It may be a read error: a sequence one base away is much more abundant. This chain joins TRBV12-3 or TRBV12-4 and TRBJ2-5; 9 nucleotides match TRBD2. The CDR3 runs to 14 residues. This CDR3 reads CASSSRAGGETRYF. CDR3 DNA: TGTGCCAGCAGTTCCCGAGCGGGAGGAGAGACCCGGTACTTC.

V gene TRBV29-1 combines with J gene TRBJ2-3; 10 bases match TRBD2. The CDR3 is 14 amino acids. After removal of 6 bases from V and 4 bases from J, the junction contained 7 bases not matched to a gene. The germline V gene encodes CDR1 SQVTM and CDR2 ANQGSEA. CDR3 protein: CSVVAGGSADTQYF. For the CDR3, the DNA is TGCAGCGTGGTAGCGGGGGGATCGGCAGATACGCAGTATTTT.

The V call is TRBV25-1, the J call TRBJ1-3; D is perhaps TRBD1 (5 bases). CDR1 is MGHDK, CDR2 SYGVNS, per germline. The CDR3 covers 14 residues. The ends were cut back, 8 bases at V and 7 bases at J, with 18 bases in the middle. The CDR3 nucleotides read TGTGCCAGCCAGTTCACAGGCCTAAGGAACACCATATATTTT. Its translation: CASQFTGLRNTIYF.

In its sample, this clonotype ranks as medium-sized. This chain connects TRBV29-1 to TRBJ2-5; D remains unclear. V was shortened by 4 bases and J by 4 bases, with 19 bases between the two germline ends. Germline-derived CDR1 and CDR2 are SQVTM and ANQGSEA. The CDR3 sequence is 15 residues long. The CDR3, as DNA: TGCAGCGTTGGCCCCACATTGGGTTGGGGAGAGACCCAGTACTTC. Its protein is CSVGPTLGWGETQYF.

This clonotype occurred a few times. The V call is TRBV10-3, the J call TRBJ1-1; the match to TRBD1 covers 10 bases. Germline CDR1 and CDR2: ENHRY and SYGVKD. Losses at the gene ends were 10 bases for V and 0 bases for J; bases not matched to a gene: 11. The CDR3 is 16 amino acids. The chain's CDR3 is CATIKGQGSMNTEAFF. The CDR3 DNA sequence: TGTGCCACCATCAAGGGACAGGGGTCCATGAACACTGAAGCTTTCTTT.

In its sample, this clonotype was seen once. The V gene is TRBV29-1, the J gene TRBJ2-6; D is uncertain. Germline V gives CDR1 SQVTM, CDR2 ANQGSEA. CDR3 length: 13 residues. In DNA form, the CDR3 reads TGCAGTGCGGAACGGTCTGGGGCCAACGTCCTGACTTTC. This encodes CSAERSGANVLTF.

This clonotype has a handful of counts. The chain carries TRBV6-1 and TRBJ1-2; perhaps TRBD1 as D (6 bases). This CDR3 contains 14 residues. Trimming removed 3 bases at V and 2 bases at J, with 10 bases between. CDR1 and CDR2 from the germline V gene are MNHNS and SASEGT. CDR3 residues: CASSDLRGNYGYTF. In nucleotides, the CDR3 is TGTGCCAGCAGTGACCTAAGGGGGAACTATGGCTACACCTTC.

Concerning this clonotype: Possible read error: a much larger clone is one base away. The chain is built from TRBV6-1 and TRBJ1-5; no clear D. The CDR3 has 12 residues. CDR1 and CDR2 (germline): MNHNS, SASEGT. CDR3 region: CASSESEGLWRF. DNA for the CDR3: TGTGCCAGCAGTGAATCCGAGGGCCTGTGGAGGTTT.

In its sample, this clonotype was seen a few times. This chain links TRBV25-1 with TRBJ2-6, with D perhaps matching TRBD1 or TRBD2 (5 bases each). The germline V gene has CDR1 MGHDK and CDR2 SYGVNS. There are 19 residues in the CDR3. V lost 5 bases and J 1 base, leaving 21 bases between the germline ends. CDR3 protein: CASSIGAVGDGSGANVLTF. DNA for the CDR3: TGTGCCAGCAGTATTGGGGCAGTCGGGGACGGATCTGGGGCCAACGTCCTGACTTTC.

The CDR3 sequence: CSADPRKGDNEQYF. The CDR3 DNA is TGCAGTGCTGATCCCCGTAAAGGGGATAACGAGCAGTACTTC. This chain uses TRBV20-1 with TRBJ2-7, with a possible D match to TRBD1 (5 bases). The CDR3 length is 14 residues. Trimming left V 5 bases short and J 5 bases short, with 19 bases between. CDR1 DFQATT and CDR2 SNEGSKA come from the germline V gene (reference sequence).

On this clonotype: As the CDR3 is not closed by the conserved phenylalanine or tryptophan, this likely results from a read error. V usage is TRBV6-6 and J usage is TRBJ1-1; D is undetermined. The CDR3 is 13 residues long. V gave up 8 bases and J gave up 2 bases, with 12 bases separating them. Germline CDR1 MNHNY, CDR2 SVGAGI (reference sequence). In DNA, the CDR3 is TGTGCCAGCTTTCTAGTAACTAACACTGAAGCTTTCTTG. Protein product: CASFLVTNTEAFL.

There are a few counts of this clonotype. The rearrangement joins TRBV9 to TRBJ1-1; no clear D gene. From germline, CDR1 is SGDLS and CDR2 YYNGEE. Trimming cost V 0 bases and J 6 bases, with 15 bases left between them. The CDR3 extends over 15 amino acids. CDR3 in amino acids: CASSVGGQVVAEAFF. CDR3 sequence (DNA): TGTGCCAGCAGCGTAGGAGGGCAGGTGGTCGCTGAAGCTTTCTTT. The full variable domain, completed using reference TRBV9 and TRBJ1-1, is DSGVTQTPKHLITATGQRVTLRCSPRSGDLSVYWYQQSLDQGLQFLIQYYNGEERAKGNILERFSAQQFPDLHSELNLSSLELGDSALYFCASSVGGQVVAEAFFGQGTRLTVV.